The next 32 T cell receptor beta chains were all read from a single sample in a study of OX40 agonist ivuxolimab in advanced cancers. The method was immunoSEQ multiplex PCR; TCRdb's version includes in-frame clones alone and lacks a portion of them. The sample includes 50,000 or so clones, 80% to 95% seen only once; the top ten take around 13%. The specimen was CD4+ or CD8+ T cells sorted from blood, collected in a trial of the OX40 agonist ivuxolimab. The receptor source for this set is an adult with an advanced solid tumor such as melanoma, head and neck, liver or kidney cancer.

This clone was counted a single time. The rearrangement uses TRBV6-5 and TRBJ1-2; D may be TRBD1 (5 bases). The germline V and J ends were trimmed by 4 bases and 4 bases, with 10 bases remaining between them. The CDR3 is made up of 13 amino acids. Germline lookup yields CDR1 MNHEY and CDR2 SVGAGI. The CDR3 DNA sequence: TGTGCCAGCAGTTGGGGACGAGGCTATGGCTACACCTTC. As protein: CASSWGRGYGYTF.

The chain is built from TRBV2 and TRBJ1-5, with 8 bases identical to TRBD1. The CDR3 length is 14 residues. Trimming at V came to 5 bases and at J to 7 bases, leaving 7 bases not matched to a gene. Germline V gene lookup returns CDR1 SNHLY and CDR2 FYNNEI. The CDR3 nucleotides read TGTGCCAGCAGTCTCCAGGGGGCCGGCCAGCCCCAGCATTTT. Translated: CASSLQGAGQPQHF.

The rearrangement joins TRBV10-3 to TRBJ1-1, with 8 bases identical to TRBD1. This CDR3 has 13 residues. Germline CDR1 ENHRY, CDR2 SYGVKD. The V segment lost 6 bases and the J segment 10 bases; nucleotides outside the gene matches: 10. The CDR3 bases are TGTGCCATCAGAACCACAGGGGGTGTAGGAGCTTTCTTT. This gives the protein CAIRTTGGVGAFF.

The chain couples TRBV5-1 to TRBJ2-1; 12 nucleotides match TRBD2. Germline CDR1 is SGHRS and CDR2 is YFSETQ. This CDR3 has 15 residues. The junction had 5 bases not matched to a gene; V was cut back by 4 bases and J by 6 bases. The CDR3, as DNA: TGCGCCAGCAGCCCCCTAGCGGGGGGGCTCAATGAGCAGTTCTTC. The encoded protein is CASSPLAGGLNEQFF.

The chain recombines TRBV19 with TRBJ2-7; 8 bases agree with TRBD2. Germline V gene lookup returns CDR1 LNHDA and CDR2 SQIVND (reference sequence). There are 14 residues in the CDR3. V shed 5 bases and J 2 bases; nucleotides not matched to a gene: 5. The DNA for the CDR3 is TGTGCCAGTAGTCGGAGCGGGGGAGCCTACGAGCAGTACTTC. Amino acids: CASSRSGGAYEQYF.

V is TRBV6-1 and J is TRBJ1-5; D gene uncertain. The V gene's germline CDR1 is MNHNS and CDR2 SASEGT. The CDR3 is 13 residues long. With 6 bases removed from V and 0 bases from J, the gap between germline ends came to 6 bases. CDR3 nucleotides: TGTGCCAGCAGCCGAGATAGCAATCAGCCCCAGCATTTT. It is translated as CASSRDSNQPQHF.

The V gene is TRBV6-5, the J gene TRBJ2-5; D unresolved. CDR3 length: 11 residues. The V and J ends lost 5 bases and 5 bases respectively, with 6 bases between them. Germline V CDR1 and CDR2: MNHEY, SVGAGI. In DNA, the CDR3 is TGTGCCAGCAGTCTTTTCGAGACCCAGTACTTC. Its translation: CASSLFETQYF.

This clone was recorded only once. This sequence joins TRBV5-1 and TRBJ1-5; D may be TRBD1 (6 bases). Trimming took 3 bases from V and 6 from J, leaving 19 bases between them. CDR1 is SGHRS and CDR2 is YFSETQ in the germline V gene. CDR3 length equals 16 residues. DNA of the CDR3: TGCGCCAGCAGCTCCGGCCACGGGGGCGCGGGTCAGCCCCAGCATTTT. Translating it yields CASSSGHGGAGQPQHF.

In this sample, this clone is large. The chain links TRBV2 to TRBJ2-7; possibly TRBD1 for D (6 bases). The CDR3 extends over 15 amino acids. The V end was cut by 5 bases, the J end by 12 bases, with 26 bases between. Looked up from germline, CDR1 is SNHLY and CDR2 is FYNNEI. The CDR3 region has the DNA TGTGCCAGCAGTACCTCGACAGGTTTCTCTCTTTTTCCGTACTTC. This gives the protein CASSTSTGFSLFPYF. Looking up the rest from reference TRBV2 and TRBJ2-7 gives the full variable domain: EPEVTQTPSHQVTQMGQEVILRCVPISNHLYFYWYRQILGQKVEFLVSFYNNEISEKSEIFDDQFSVERPDGSNFTLKIRSTKLEDSAMYFCASSTSTGFSLFPYFGPGTRLTVT.

V is TRBV28 and J is TRBJ1-5; no clear D gene. In germline, CDR1 is MDHEN, CDR2 SYDVKM. CDR3 length: 16 amino acids. V gave up 3 bases and J gave up 1 base, with 13 bases separating them. The CDR3 protein is CASSFLGRRSNQPQHF. CDR3 nucleotide sequence: TGTGCCAGCAGTTTTTTGGGGAGGAGGAGCAATCAGCCCCAGCATTTT.

The chain joins TRBV29-1 to TRBJ2-3; D uncertain. Germline V gene sequence: CDR1 SQVTM, CDR2 ANQGSEA. The V gene lost 1 base and the J gene lost 2 bases, with 16 bases spanning the gap. The CDR3 contains 16 residues. The CDR3 DNA reads as TGCAGCGTTGAAGGGATAGCAGCCCTCTCCACAGATACGCAGTATTTT. Translating gives CSVEGIAALSTDTQYF.

This clone appeared a single time. The CDR3 spells CASRDRPNTGELFF. CDR3 nucleotides: TGCGCCAGCAGGGACAGGCCGAACACCGGGGAGCTGTTTTTT. The genes are TRBV5-1 and TRBJ2-2; 7 nucleotides align to TRBD1. Per the germline V gene, CDR1 is SGHRS and CDR2 is YFSETQ. Trimming took 5 bases from V and 0 from J; bases not matched to a gene: 1. This CDR3 has 14 residues.

The chain uses TRBV15 and TRBJ1-2, with 7 bases fitting TRBD1. The CDR3 extends over 15 amino acids. Germline CDR1 LNHNV, CDR2 YYDKDF (reference sequence). V dropped 0 bases and J dropped 3; count of bases not matched to a gene: 4. The CDR3 nucleotides are TGTGCCACCAGCAGAGAGTACAGGGGTTACTATGGCTACACCTTC. This translates into CATSREYRGYYGYTF.

This clone rates as medium-sized. The V and J genes are TRBV18 and TRBJ2-2, with a possible D match to TRBD2 (6 bases). Trimming took 11 bases from V and 3 from J, leaving 19 bases between them. Germline V gives CDR1 KGHSH, CDR2 LQKENI. This CDR3 spans 15 amino acids. As DNA, the CDR3 is TGTGCCTGCAGCGGAGGGGTAGAGGACACCGGGGAGCTGTTTTTT. As protein: CACSGGVEDTGELFF.

The rearrangement uses TRBV11-3 and TRBJ1-1; D is unresolved. The germline V and J ends were trimmed by 0 bases and 4 bases, with 18 bases remaining between them. CDR3 length equals 17 residues. Germline CDR1 and CDR2: SGHNT and YENEEA. The CDR3 DNA reads TGTGCCAGCAGCTTAGATGGTCTCGGGTTCGATAGCACTGAAGCTTTCTTT. It codes for CASSLDGLGFDSTEAFF.

The chain carries TRBV28 and TRBJ2-7; 9 bases line up with TRBD2. After removal of 0 bases from V and 5 bases from J, the junction contained 11 bases not matched to a gene. The length of the CDR3 is 17 residues. Germline V CDR1 and CDR2: MDHEN, SYDVKM. In nucleotides, the CDR3 is TGTGCCAGCAGTTTATGGAGGAGTAGCGGGAGCGGGAACGAGCAGTACTTC. Translated, it gives CASSLWRSSGSGNEQYF. Based on the CDR3 plus reference TRBV28 and TRBJ2-7, the full variable domain is DVKVTQSSRYLVKRTGEKVFLECVQDMDHENMFWYRQDPGLGLRLIYFSYDVKMKEKGDIPEGYSVSREKKERFSLILESASTNQTSMYLCASSLWRSSGSGNEQYFGPGTRLTVT.

This clone has just one count. V and J are TRBV29-1 and TRBJ2-7; D assignment may be TRBD1 or TRBD2 (6 bases each). With 6 bases removed from V and 4 bases from J, the gap between germline ends came to 16 bases. Germline lookup yields CDR1 SQVTM and CDR2 ANQGSEA. There are 13 residues in the CDR3. The CDR3 sequence: CSVTGLGGYEQYF. The DNA for the CDR3 is TGCAGCGTAACAGGGCTCGGAGGGTACGAGCAGTACTTC.

This clone was picked up one time. The chain links TRBV29-1 to TRBJ2-7, with D possibly being TRBD2 (5 bases). Germline CDR1 and CDR2: SQVTM and ANQGSEA. V shed 4 bases and J shed 3 bases, with 16 bases lying between them. The CDR3 spans 14 residues. The CDR3 loop reads CSVAGSRGIYEQYF. CDR3 DNA: TGCAGCGTTGCGGGGTCGCGAGGGATCTACGAGCAGTACTTC.

As DNA, the CDR3 is TGTGCCAGCAGTCCCGGGACTAGCTGGCAAGAGACCCAGTACTTC. It specifies CASSPGTSWQETQYF. J is TRBJ2-5 and V is TRBV6-6; 9 bases match TRBD2. The J segment lost 2 bases and the V segment lost 5 bases, leaving 6 bases of the junction unmatched. This CDR3 is built from 15 residues. Germline assignment: CDR1 MNHNY and CDR2 SVGAGI (reference sequence).

The rearrangement joins TRBV27 to TRBJ1-6; D is ambiguous. The V gene lost 4 bases and the J gene lost 8 bases, with 15 bases spanning the gap. Per the germline V gene, CDR1 is MNHEY and CDR2 is SMNVEV (reference sequence). CDR3 length: 15 amino acids. CDR3 in DNA: TGTGCCAGCAGTTCTCTCATCAGAGGAGATTCACCCCTCCACTTT. This codes for CASSSLIRGDSPLHF.

V usage is TRBV28 and J usage is TRBJ1-1, with a possible D match to TRBD1 (5 bases). V lost 6 bases and J 0 bases, leaving 17 bases between the germline ends. The CDR3 totals 16 residues. Germline CDR1 and CDR2: MDHEN and SYDVKM. The CDR3 loop is CASSAPSRVLNTEAFF. CDR3 in DNA: TGTGCCAGCAGCGCCCCGAGCAGGGTCCTGAACACTGAAGCTTTCTTT.

The chain couples TRBV13 to TRBJ2-2, with 10 positions matching TRBD1. There are 17 residues in the CDR3. CDR1 and CDR2 (germline): PRHDT, FYEKMQ (reference sequence). V was clipped by 3 bases and J by 4 bases; unmatched bases: 8. The CDR3 DNA is TGTGCCAGCAGCTTTCTAGCCTGGACAGGGGGCACCGGGGAGCTGTTTTTT. Translating gives CASSFLAWTGGTGELFF.

The rearrangement links TRBV28 to TRBJ1-3, with no clear D. Germline values: CDR1 MDHEN, CDR2 SYDVKM. The CDR3 has 16 amino acids. The V end lost 5 bases, the J end lost 0 bases, and 14 bases lay between the germline ends. CDR3 nucleotide sequence: TGTGCCAGCAGTCCCAAAACCTGGAACTCTGGAAACACCATATATTTT. Its protein product is CASSPKTWNSGNTIYF.

This chain connects TRBV5-1 to TRBJ1-2, with D tentatively TRBD1 (5 bases). From germline, CDR1 is SGHRS and CDR2 YFSETQ. CDR3 length: 14 residues. V shed 0 bases and J shed 4 bases, with 10 bases lying between them. This CDR3 is CASSLAGVSYGYTF. The CDR3, as DNA: TGCGCCAGCAGCTTGGCGGGGGTTAGCTATGGCTACACCTTC.

This clone showed up just once. The CDR3 nucleotides read TGTGCCAGCTCACCTCGGCCCGAGAACACCGGGGAGCTGTTTTTT. The encoded protein is CASSPRPENTGELFF. The chain recombines TRBV18 with TRBJ2-2; D unresolved. The CDR3 runs to 15 residues. Germline V gene data show CDR1 as KGHSH and CDR2 as LQKENI. V lost 3 bases, J lost 1 base, and 9 bases lay in between.

The chain combines TRBV6-1 with TRBJ2-2; D gene ambiguous. Germline V CDR1 and CDR2: MNHNS, SASEGT. The CDR3 totals 14 residues. V was pared by 6 bases and J by 5 bases, with 13 bases between. Here the CDR3 DNA reads TGTGCCAGCAGCTGGGCCACGAGGACCGGGGAGCTGTTTTTT. Its translation is CASSWATRTGELFF.

There are a few counts of this clone. The rearrangement joins TRBV10-1 to TRBJ2-7; 7 nucleotides agree with TRBD1. The V and J ends lost 6 bases and 5 bases, in that order; junction bases with no gene match: 7. This CDR3 is 13 amino acids long. From germline, CDR1 is WNHNN and CDR2 SYGVQD (reference sequence). The CDR3 loop is CASSTGVGNEQYF. CDR3 DNA sequence: TGCGCCAGCAGCACAGGGGTGGGGAACGAGCAGTACTTC.

The chain couples TRBV4-2 to TRBJ2-3; D might be TRBD2 (6 bases). From germline, CDR1 is LGHNA and CDR2 YNFKEQ. V was pared by 4 bases and J by 3 bases, with 11 bases between. The CDR3 extends over 14 amino acids. The CDR3: CASSPGTLTDTQYF. CDR3 nucleotides: TGTGCCAGCAGCCCCGGGACTCTGACAGATACGCAGTATTTT.

The chain uses TRBV5-1 and TRBJ2-7; D remains ambiguous. The CDR3 has 13 residues. The V gene lost 4 bases and the J gene lost 7 bases, with 15 bases spanning the gap. Germline V lookup: CDR1 SGHRS, CDR2 YFSETQ. The CDR3 reads CASSHDRYPEQYF. The CDR3, as DNA: TGCGCCAGCAGCCACGACCGATACCCAGAGCAGTACTTC.

The V call is TRBV10-3, the J call TRBJ1-5; 7 nucleotides align to TRBD1. J was trimmed by 3 bases and V by 3 bases; bases with no gene match: 5. Germline values: CDR1 ENHRY, CDR2 SYGVKD. The CDR3 is 15 residues long. CDR3 loop: CAISEYRGNNQPQHF. The CDR3 region has the DNA TGTGCCATCAGTGAATACAGGGGTAACAATCAGCCCCAGCATTTT.

The table lists this clone with a few counts. This chain connects TRBV10-1 to TRBJ2-3; D gene unclear. Trimming removed 2 bases at V and 4 bases at J, with 4 bases between. The germline CDR1 and CDR2 sequences are WNHNN and SYGVQD (reference sequence). The CDR3 loop spans 12 amino acids. The CDR3 spells CASSETSDTQYF. CDR3 nucleotides: TGCGCCAGCAGTGAGACCTCAGATACGCAGTATTTT.

The chain is built from TRBV28 and TRBJ2-3, with unresolved D. The ends were cut back, 7 bases at V and 5 bases at J, with 10 bases in the middle. CDR1 MDHEN and CDR2 SYDVKM come from the germline V gene. This CDR3 has 12 amino acids. CDR3 region: CASTKDRDTQYF. The CDR3 region has the DNA TGTGCCAGCACCAAAGACCGAGATACGCAGTATTTT.